This TCR beta chain was sequenced in a study of T cells in Graves' hyperthyroidism and ophthalmopathy. Stable Graves' hyperthyroidism meant no ophthalmopathy progression within 18 months. Newly diagnosed hyperthyroidism, duration under 2 months, in patients aged 18 to 65. From RNA transcripts, TCR beta CDR3 regions were amplified. Primed by the HTBI set, a first-round RT-PCR was run on the TCR CDR3. TCRdb re-called the multiplex PCR reads through MiXCR, storing one row per CDR3 protein. The sample holds a few hundred thousand distinct CDR3 sequences, approximately 14% seen once. Trimming shortened V by 3 bases and J by 4 bases, and 12 bases separated the two germline ends. Germline values: CDR1 GTSNPN, CDR2 SVGIG (reference sequence). This CDR3 contains 14 residues. This clonotype was seen ten or more times.

V usage is TRBV30 and J usage is TRBJ1-4; perhaps TRBD1 as D (6 bases). The TCR originated in a woman aged 25 to 39 with Graves' hyperthyroidism. Sequencing used blood. CDR3 nucleotide sequence: TGTGCCTGGAGCTCGGACAGTGATAATGAAAAACTGTTTTTT. As protein: CAWSSDSDNEKLFF.